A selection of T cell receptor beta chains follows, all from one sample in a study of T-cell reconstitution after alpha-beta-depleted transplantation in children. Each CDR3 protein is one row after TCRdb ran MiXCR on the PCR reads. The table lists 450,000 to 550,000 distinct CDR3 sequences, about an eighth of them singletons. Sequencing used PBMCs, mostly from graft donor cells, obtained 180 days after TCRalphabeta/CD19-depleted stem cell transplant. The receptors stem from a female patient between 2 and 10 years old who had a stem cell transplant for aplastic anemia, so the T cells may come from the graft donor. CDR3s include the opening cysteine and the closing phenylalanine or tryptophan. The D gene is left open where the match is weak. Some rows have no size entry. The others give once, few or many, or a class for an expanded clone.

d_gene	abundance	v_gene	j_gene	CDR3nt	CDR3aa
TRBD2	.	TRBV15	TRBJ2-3	TGTGCCACCAGCAGAGAGGGTACGATTTCTAGCGGGCCTCTGCAGTATTTT	CATSREGTISSGPLQYF
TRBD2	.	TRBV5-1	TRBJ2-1	TGCGCCAGCAGCTTGATAGCGGGAGGGCCGAAGGAGCAGTTCTTC	CASSLIAGGPKEQFF
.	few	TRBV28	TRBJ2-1	TGTGCCTCCAGCAGCCAATGGGGGGCCGCTATCAATGAGCAGTTCTTC	CASSSQWGAAINEQFF
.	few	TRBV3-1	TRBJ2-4	TGTGCCAGCAGCCAAGTTCCGGGGGCCAAAAACATTCAGTACTTC	CASSQVPGAKNIQYF
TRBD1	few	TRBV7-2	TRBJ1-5	TGTGCCAGCAGCTTAGGGGGAGGACAGGGGTATCAGCCCCAGCATTTT	CASSLGGGQGYQPQHF
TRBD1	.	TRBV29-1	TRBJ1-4	TGCAGCGTGGCCGGGACAGGGGGCGCCGGGGAAAAACTGTTTTTT	CSVAGTGGAGEKLFF
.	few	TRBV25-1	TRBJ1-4	TGTGCCAGCAGTGAATATGGGAAGGGGAGAAATGAAAAACTGTTTTTT	CASSEYGKGRNEKLFF
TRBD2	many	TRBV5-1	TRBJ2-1	TGCGCCAGCAGCTTGGAGGCGGGAGTCACGAATGAGCAGTTCTTC	CASSLEAGVTNEQFF
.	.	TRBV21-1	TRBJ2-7	TGTGCCAGCAGCAATAGCGGTTCCTACGAGCAGTACTTC	CASSNSGSYEQYF
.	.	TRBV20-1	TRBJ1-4	TGCAGTGCTAGGGGGTTTAATGAAAAACTGTTTTTT	CSARGFNEKLFF
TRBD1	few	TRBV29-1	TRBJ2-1	TGCAGCGTTGTCTCGGGACAGGGGATAGGTGAGCAGTTCTTC	CSVVSGQGIGEQFF
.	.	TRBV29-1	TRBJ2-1	TGCAGCGTTGTACGAGGGACCGGTCCCCTTTTATACAATGAGCAGTTCTTC	CSVVRGTGPLLYNEQFF
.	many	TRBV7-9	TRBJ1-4	TGTGCCAGCAGCTTACTCGGGAGTAATGAAAAACTGTTTTTT	CASSLLGSNEKLFF
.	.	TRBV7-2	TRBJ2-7	TGTGCCAGCAGCTTAGGAGTAGTGGCCTACGAGCAGTACTTC	CASSLGVVAYEQYF
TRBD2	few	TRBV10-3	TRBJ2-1	TGTGCCATCAGTGGGAGGTCCATTGTCGGGACTAGCAGTCCCAATGAGCAGTTCTTC	CAISGRSIVGTSSPNEQFF
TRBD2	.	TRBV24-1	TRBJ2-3	TGTGCCACCTCGGGACTAGCGGGATGGGGCACAGATACGCAGTATTTT	CATSGLAGWGTDTQYF
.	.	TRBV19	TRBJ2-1	TGTGCCAGTAGTATCGCGGACTACTACAATGAGCAGTTCTTC	CASSIADYYNEQFF
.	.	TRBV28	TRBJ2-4	TGTGCCAGCAGGGACATTCAGTACTTC	CASRDIQYF
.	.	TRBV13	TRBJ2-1	TGTGCCAGCAGCTCGGCGTTTGGGCAGTTCTTC	CASSSAFGQFF
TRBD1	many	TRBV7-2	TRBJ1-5	TGTGCCAGCAGCTCCGGACAGGGGAACCAGCCCCAGCATTTT	CASSSGQGNQPQHF
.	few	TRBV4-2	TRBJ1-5	TGTGCCAGCAGCCAACGGGAATATAGCAATCAGCCCCAGCATTTT	CASSQREYSNQPQHF
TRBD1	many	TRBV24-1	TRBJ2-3	TGTGCCACCAGTGATTTCACCGGGACAGGGGGCTCGCAGTATTTT	CATSDFTGTGGSQYF
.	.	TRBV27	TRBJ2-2	TGTGCCAGCAGTTTACGATCACGCGACACCGGGGAGCTGTTTTTT	CASSLRSRDTGELFF
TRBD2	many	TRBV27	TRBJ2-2	TGTGCCAGCAGCTTCCTAGCGGGAGGTACCGGGGAGCTGTTTTTT	CASSFLAGGTGELFF
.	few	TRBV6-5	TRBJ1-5	TGTGCCAGCTTACTTGTGGGGGATCAGCCCCAGCATTTT	CASLLVGDQPQHF
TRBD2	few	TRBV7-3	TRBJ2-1	TGTGCCAGCAGCTTAAGGTCTAGCGGGGGCCTATACAATGAGCAGTTCTTC	CASSLRSSGGLYNEQFF
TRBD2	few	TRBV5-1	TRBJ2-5	TGCGCCAGCAGCTTGACTAGCGGGAGTATAGAGACCCAGTACTTC	CASSLTSGSIETQYF
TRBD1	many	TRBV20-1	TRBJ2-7	TGCAGTGCTAGAGTGGGGACAGCCTACGAGCAGTACTTC	CSARVGTAYEQYF
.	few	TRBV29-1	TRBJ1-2	TGCAGCGTTGTTATAGTTGGCAGAGCCTATGGCTACACCTTC	CSVVIVGRAYGYTF
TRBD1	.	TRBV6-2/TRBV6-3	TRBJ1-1	TGTGCCAGCAGCCTCGGCAGGGGGATGTATGAAGCTTTCTTT	CASSLGRGMYEAFF
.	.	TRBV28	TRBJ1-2	TGTGCCAGCAGTCCCACCGGGGGTTATGGCTACACCTTC	CASSPTGGYGYTF
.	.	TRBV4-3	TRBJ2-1	TGCGCCAGCAGCCAAAGAAAGGCCCATGAGCAGTTCTTC	CASSQRKAHEQFF
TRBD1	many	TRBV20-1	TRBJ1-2	TGCAGTGCTAGAATACAGGGGGCTGGAAAGGGCGGCTACACCTTC	CSARIQGAGKGGYTF
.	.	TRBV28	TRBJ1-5	TGTGCTATCAAAACCGGTCACAATCAGCCCCAGCATTTT	CAIKTGHNQPQHF
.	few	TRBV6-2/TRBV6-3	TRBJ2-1	TGTGCCAGCAGTTATTTGCGCGTTCGCCACAATGAGCAGTTCTTC	CASSYLRVRHNEQFF
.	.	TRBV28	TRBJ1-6	TGTGCCAGCAGTTCCGGTGAAGGATTTAGGATTTCACCCCTCCACTTT	CASSSGEGFRISPLHF
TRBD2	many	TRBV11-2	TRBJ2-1	TGTGCCAGCAGCCTATGGACTAGCGGGGGGAACAATGAGCAGTTCTTC	CASSLWTSGGNNEQFF
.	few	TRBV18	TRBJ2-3	TGTGCCAGCTCACCGACGACATCTGGGGATACGCAGTATTTT	CASSPTTSGDTQYF
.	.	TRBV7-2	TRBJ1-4	TGTGCCAGCAGCTCTTATGGGGGCGAAAAACTGTTTTTT	CASSSYGGEKLFF
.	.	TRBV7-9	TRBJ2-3	TGTGCCAGCAGCCGCCGGCCCTCGAGGGGCACAGATACGCAGTATTTT	CASSRRPSRGTDTQYF
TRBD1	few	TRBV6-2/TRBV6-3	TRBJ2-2	TGTGCCAGCAGACGTCCCGGGACAGGGACCGGGGAGCTGTTTTTT	CASRRPGTGTGELFF
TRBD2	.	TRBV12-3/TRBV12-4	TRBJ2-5	TGTGCCAGCAGTTCACGACTAGCGGCGGAGACCCAGTACTTC	CASSSRLAAETQYF
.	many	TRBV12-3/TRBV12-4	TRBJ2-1	TGTGCCAGCAGATTAATGGCGGGGCCCTATGATGAGCAGTTCTTC	CASRLMAGPYDEQFF
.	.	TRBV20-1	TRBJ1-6	TGCAGTGCTAGAGCCTGGACAAGGGATTCACCCCTCCACTTT	CSARAWTRDSPLHF
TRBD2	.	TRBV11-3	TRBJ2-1	TGTGCCAGCAGCTTAGGTTCAGCGGGAGGATTATCAAATGAGCAGTTCTTC	CASSLGSAGGLSNEQFF
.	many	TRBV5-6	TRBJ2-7	TGTGCCAGCAGCTTGGGGGGAGCGGCGGAGCAGTACTTC	CASSLGGAAEQYF
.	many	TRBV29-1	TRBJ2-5	TGCAGCGTTGTGGCCCAAGAGACCCAGTACTTC	CSVVAQETQYF
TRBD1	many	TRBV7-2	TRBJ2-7	TGTGCCAGCAGCTCCTCCGGGACAGGGTACGAGCAGTACTTC	CASSSSGTGYEQYF